This T cell receptor (beta chain) was found in a study of CD8 T cells in Susac syndrome. Deletions cut 2 bases from V and 2 bases from J, with 9 bases between. Germline V gene sequence: CDR1 MNHEY, CDR2 SVGAGI. The CDR3 covers 15 residues. With random hexamers, roughly 0.5 to 1 ug RNA was reverse transcribed. TCR beta CDR3 was amplified by immunoSEQ multiplex PCR. This amplification extended across 54 Vbeta and 13 Jbeta segments. TCRdb called the immunoSEQ multiplex PCR reads again in MiXCR, with one record for every CDR3 protein. The sample lists 100,000 to 150,000 distinct CDR3 sequences; approximately 79% were seen once.

This chain uses TRBV6-5 with TRBJ2-2; D ambiguous. The clonotype originates from a human donor with multiple sclerosis. The sample comprised CD8+ T cells from PBMCs. This CDR3 reads CASSYEKENTGELFF. The DNA of the CDR3 is TGTGCCAGCAGTTACGAGAAGGAAAACACCGGGGAGCTGTTTTTT.